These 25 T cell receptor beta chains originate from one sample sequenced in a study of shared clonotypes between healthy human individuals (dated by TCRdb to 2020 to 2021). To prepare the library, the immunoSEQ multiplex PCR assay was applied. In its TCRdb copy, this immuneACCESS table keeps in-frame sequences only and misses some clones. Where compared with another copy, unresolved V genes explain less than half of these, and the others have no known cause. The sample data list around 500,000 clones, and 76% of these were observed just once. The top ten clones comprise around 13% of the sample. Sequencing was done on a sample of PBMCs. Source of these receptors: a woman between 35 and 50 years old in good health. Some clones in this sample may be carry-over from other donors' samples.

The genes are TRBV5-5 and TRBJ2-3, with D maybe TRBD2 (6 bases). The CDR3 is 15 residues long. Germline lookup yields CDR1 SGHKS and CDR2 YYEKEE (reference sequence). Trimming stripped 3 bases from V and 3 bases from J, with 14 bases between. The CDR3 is CASSSLGGQTDTQYF. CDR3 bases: TGTGCCAGCAGCTCGCTGGGGGGTCAGACAGATACGCAGTATTTT.

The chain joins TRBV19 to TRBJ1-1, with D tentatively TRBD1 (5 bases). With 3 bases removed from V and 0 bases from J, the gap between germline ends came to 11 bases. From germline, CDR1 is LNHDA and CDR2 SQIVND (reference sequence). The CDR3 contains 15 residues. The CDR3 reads CASSMRGVMNTEAFF. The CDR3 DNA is TGTGCCAGTAGTATGAGAGGGGTGATGAACACTGAAGCTTTCTTT.

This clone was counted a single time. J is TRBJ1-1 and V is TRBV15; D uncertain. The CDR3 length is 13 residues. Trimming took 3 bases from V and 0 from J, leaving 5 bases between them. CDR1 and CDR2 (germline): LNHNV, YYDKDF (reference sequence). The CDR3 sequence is CATSRVMNTEAFF. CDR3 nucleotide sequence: TGTGCCACCAGCAGGGTTATGAACACTGAAGCTTTCTTT.

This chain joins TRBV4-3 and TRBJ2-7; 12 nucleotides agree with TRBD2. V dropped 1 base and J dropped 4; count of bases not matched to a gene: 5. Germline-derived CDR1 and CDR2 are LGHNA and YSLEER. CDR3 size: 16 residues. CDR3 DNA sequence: TGCGCCAGCAGCCAAGGCTCCGGACTAGCGGGATACGAGCAGTACTTC. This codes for CASSQGSGLAGYEQYF.

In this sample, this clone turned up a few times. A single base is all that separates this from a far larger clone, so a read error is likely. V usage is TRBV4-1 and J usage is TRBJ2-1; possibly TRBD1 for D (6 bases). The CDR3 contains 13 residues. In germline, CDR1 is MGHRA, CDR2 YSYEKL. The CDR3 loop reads CAGSFPGTFEQFF. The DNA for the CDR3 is TGCGCCGGCAGCTTCCCCGGGACATTTGAGCAGTTCTTC.

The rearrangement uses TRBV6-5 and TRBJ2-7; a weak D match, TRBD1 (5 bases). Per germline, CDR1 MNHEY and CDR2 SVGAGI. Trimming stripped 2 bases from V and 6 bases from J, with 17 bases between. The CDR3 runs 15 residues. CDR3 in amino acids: CASSYEWLGRGEQYF. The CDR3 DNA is TGTGCCAGCAGTTACGAATGGCTGGGAAGGGGCGAGCAGTACTTC.

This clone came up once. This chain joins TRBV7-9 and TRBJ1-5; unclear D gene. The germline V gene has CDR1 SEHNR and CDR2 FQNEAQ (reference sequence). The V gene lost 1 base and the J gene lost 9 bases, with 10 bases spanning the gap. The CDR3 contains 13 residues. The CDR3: CASSLGFQRPQHF. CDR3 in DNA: TGTGCCAGCAGCTTAGGATTCCAACGGCCCCAGCATTTT.

The CDR3 loop reads CASSPRTGGVSGANVLTF. CDR3 DNA sequence: TGTGCCAGCAGCCCCCGGACAGGGGGGGTCTCTGGGGCCAACGTCCTGACTTTC. The V and J genes are TRBV11-2 and TRBJ2-6; TRBD1 matches 10 bases. The J segment lost 0 bases and the V segment lost 5 bases, leaving 7 bases of the junction unmatched. Germline V lookup: CDR1 SGHAT, CDR2 FQNNGV. The CDR3 is made up of 18 amino acids.

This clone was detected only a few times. The CDR3 loop is CSVLIGGGGELFF. In DNA, the CDR3 is TGCAGCGTTTTGATCGGGGGTGGCGGGGAGCTGTTTTTT. The genes are TRBV29-1 and TRBJ2-2; tentatively, D is TRBD2 (6 bases). Trimming cost V 5 bases and J 7 bases, with 14 bases left between them. The CDR3 loop spans 13 amino acids. Germline assignment: CDR1 SQVTM and CDR2 ANQGSEA.

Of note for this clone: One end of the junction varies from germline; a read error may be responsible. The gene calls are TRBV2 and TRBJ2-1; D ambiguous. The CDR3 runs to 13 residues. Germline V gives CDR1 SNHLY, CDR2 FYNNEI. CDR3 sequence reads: CASSPDQHNEQFF. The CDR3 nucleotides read TGTGCCAGCAGTCCCGACCAACACAACGAGCAGTTCTTC.

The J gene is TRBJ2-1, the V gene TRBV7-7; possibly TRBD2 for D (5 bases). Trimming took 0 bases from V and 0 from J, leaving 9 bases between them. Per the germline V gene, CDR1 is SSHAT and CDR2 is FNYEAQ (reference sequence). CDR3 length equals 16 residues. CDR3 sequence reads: CASSLAGVSSYNEQFF. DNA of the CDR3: TGTGCCAGCAGCTTAGCGGGAGTTAGCTCCTACAATGAGCAGTTCTTC.

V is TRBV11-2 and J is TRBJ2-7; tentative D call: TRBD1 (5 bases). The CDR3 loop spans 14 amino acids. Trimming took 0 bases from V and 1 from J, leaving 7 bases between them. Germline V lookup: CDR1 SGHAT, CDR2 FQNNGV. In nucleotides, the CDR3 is TGTGCCAGCAGCTTAGATCCAGGGTCCTACGAGCAGTACTTC. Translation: CASSLDPGSYEQYF.

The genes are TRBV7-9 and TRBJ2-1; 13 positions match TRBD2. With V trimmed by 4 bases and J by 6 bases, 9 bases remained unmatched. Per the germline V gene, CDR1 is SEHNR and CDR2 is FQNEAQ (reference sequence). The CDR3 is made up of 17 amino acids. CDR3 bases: TGTGCCAGCAGCTCCTGGCTTGGGACTAGCGGGGTCAATGAGCAGTTCTTC. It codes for CASSSWLGTSGVNEQFF.

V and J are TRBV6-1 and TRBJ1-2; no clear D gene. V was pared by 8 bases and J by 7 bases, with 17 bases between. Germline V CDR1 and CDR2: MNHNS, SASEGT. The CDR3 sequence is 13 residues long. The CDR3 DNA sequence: TGTGCCAGCCGCCCGGGGTGGGATGGTGGCTACACCTTC. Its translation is CASRPGWDGGYTF.

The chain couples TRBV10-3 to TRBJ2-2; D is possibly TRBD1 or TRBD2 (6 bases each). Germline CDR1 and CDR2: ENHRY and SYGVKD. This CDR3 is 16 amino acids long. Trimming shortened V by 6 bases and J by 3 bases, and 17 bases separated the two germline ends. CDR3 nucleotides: TGTGCCATCAGAGTGGACGGAGGGGGTTACACCGGGGAGCTGTTTTTT. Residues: CAIRVDGGGYTGELFF.

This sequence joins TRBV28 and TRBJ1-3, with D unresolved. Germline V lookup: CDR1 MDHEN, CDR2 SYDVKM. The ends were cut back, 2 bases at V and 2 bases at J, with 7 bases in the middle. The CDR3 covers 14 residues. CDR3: CASSLAGTGNTIYF. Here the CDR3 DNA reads TGTGCCAGCAGTTTAGCCGGGACTGGAAACACCATATATTTT.

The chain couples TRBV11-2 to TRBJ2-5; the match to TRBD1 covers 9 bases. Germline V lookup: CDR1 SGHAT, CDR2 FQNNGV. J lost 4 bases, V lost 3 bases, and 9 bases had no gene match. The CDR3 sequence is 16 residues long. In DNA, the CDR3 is TGTGCCAGCAGCTTGGGACGGGACAGGGTTCTAGAGACCCAGTACTTC. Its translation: CASSLGRDRVLETQYF.

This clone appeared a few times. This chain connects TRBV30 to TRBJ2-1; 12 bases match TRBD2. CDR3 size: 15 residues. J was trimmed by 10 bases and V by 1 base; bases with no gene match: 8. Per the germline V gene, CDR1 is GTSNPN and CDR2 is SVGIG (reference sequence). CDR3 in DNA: TGTGCCTGGAGTGGGGCTAGCGGGAGGGCGGGCGAGCAGTTCTTC. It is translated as CAWSGASGRAGEQFF.

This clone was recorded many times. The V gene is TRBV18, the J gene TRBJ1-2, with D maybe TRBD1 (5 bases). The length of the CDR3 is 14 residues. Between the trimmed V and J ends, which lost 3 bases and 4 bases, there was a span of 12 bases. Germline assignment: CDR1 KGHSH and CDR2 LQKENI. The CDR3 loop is CASSPSDKRYGYTF. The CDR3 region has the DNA TGTGCCAGCTCACCGTCGGACAAACGCTATGGCTACACCTTC.

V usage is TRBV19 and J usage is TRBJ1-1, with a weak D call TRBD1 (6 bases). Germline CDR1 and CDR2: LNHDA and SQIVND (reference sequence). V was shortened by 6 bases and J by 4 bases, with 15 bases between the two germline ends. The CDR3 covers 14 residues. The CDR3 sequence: CASRPGGRATEAFF. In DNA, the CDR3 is TGTGCCAGTAGGCCCGGGGGCCGGGCCACTGAAGCTTTCTTT.

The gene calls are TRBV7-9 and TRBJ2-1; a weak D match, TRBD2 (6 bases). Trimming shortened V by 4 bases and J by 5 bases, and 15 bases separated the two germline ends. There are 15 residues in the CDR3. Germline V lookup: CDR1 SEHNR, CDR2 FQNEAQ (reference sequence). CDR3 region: CASSSLIRENNEQFF. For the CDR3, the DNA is TGTGCCAGCAGCTCCCTCATCCGGGAGAACAATGAGCAGTTCTTC.

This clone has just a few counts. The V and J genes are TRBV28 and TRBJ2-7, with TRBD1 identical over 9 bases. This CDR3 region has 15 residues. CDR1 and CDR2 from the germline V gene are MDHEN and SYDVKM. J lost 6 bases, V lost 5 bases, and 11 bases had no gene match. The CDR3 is CASSPGQGPRGEQYF. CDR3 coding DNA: TGTGCCAGCAGTCCCGGACAGGGGCCTCGGGGCGAGCAGTACTTC.

The DNA of the CDR3 is TGCGCCAGCAGCTTGGGGCAGGGGGCGCATATCAGCCAAGAGACCCAGTACTTC. Amino acids: CASSLGQGAHISQETQYF. The V call is TRBV5-1, the J call TRBJ2-5; 8 positions agree with TRBD1. The CDR3 covers 18 residues. Germline CDR1 reads SGHRS; CDR2 reads YFSETQ. With V trimmed by 0 bases and J by 1 base, 11 bases remained unmatched.

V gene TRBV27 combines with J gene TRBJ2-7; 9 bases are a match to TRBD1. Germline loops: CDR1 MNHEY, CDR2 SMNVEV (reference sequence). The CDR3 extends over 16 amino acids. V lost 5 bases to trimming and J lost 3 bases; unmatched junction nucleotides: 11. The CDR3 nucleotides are TGTGCCAGCAGTCCCGGGACAGGGCCGCGGATCTACGAGCAGTACTTC. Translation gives CASSPGTGPRIYEQYF.

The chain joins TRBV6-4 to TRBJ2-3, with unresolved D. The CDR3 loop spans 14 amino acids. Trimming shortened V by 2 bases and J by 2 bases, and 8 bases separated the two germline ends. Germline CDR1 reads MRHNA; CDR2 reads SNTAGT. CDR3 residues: CASSDRGLTDTQYF. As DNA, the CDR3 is TGTGCCAGCAGTGACCGTGGCCTCACAGATACGCAGTATTTT.